Each of the 27 T cell receptor beta chains below was sequenced from the same sample in a study of OX40 agonist ivuxolimab in advanced cancers. TCRdb's copy holds only in-frame clones and misses some; the assay was immunoSEQ multiplex PCR. The sample yields some 65,000 clones, more than 75% seen once. The specimen comprised CD4+ or CD8+ T cells sorted from blood, sampled in a trial of the OX40 agonist ivuxolimab. The receptors were gathered from an adult with an advanced solid tumor such as melanoma, head and neck, liver or kidney cancer.

V gene TRBV30 combines with J gene TRBJ1-1; D gene uncertain. The V gene lost 3 bases and the J gene lost 0 bases, with 8 bases spanning the gap. This CDR3 contains 13 residues. The germline V gene has CDR1 GTSNPN and CDR2 SVGIG (reference sequence). The CDR3 is CAWRTRVNTEAFF. CDR3 DNA sequence: TGTGCCTGGAGGACAAGGGTGAACACTGAAGCTTTCTTT.

This clone was found a few times. A junction boundary mismatches the germline segment, possibly from a read error. Here the CDR3 reads CASSQDRALNSALHF. The CDR3 DNA follows: TGCGCCAGCAGCCAAGATCGGGCACTAAATTCAGCCCTCCACTTT. V and J are TRBV4-3 and TRBJ1-6; no definite D call. CDR1 and CDR2 from the germline V gene are LGHNA and YSLEER. CDR3 length equals 15 residues.

The chain joins TRBV5-1 to TRBJ1-2, with TRBD1 identical over 8 bases. The CDR3 covers 12 residues. The germline CDR1 and CDR2 sequences are SGHRS and YFSETQ. The ends lost 5 bases at V and 5 bases at J; junction bases unmatched: 2. CDR3 sequence (DNA): TGCGCCAGCAGTAGACAGGGGTATGGCTACACCTTC. As protein: CASSRQGYGYTF.

The gene calls are TRBV21-1 and TRBJ1-6; TRBD1 is taken as the D call from the table, unchecked against the DNA. TRBV21-1 is annotated as a pseudogene. The CDR3 contains 19 residues. The CDR3 coding sequence is TGTGCCAGCAGCCCGGACAGGCCCCTTGGTAATGCCTATAATTCACCCCTCCACTTT. The encoded protein is CASSPDRPLGNAYNSPLHF.

This chain connects TRBV7-6 to TRBJ1-1; possibly TRBD1 for D (6 bases). There are 14 residues in the CDR3. Germline CDR1 is SGHVS and CDR2 is FNYEAQ. Trimming stripped 5 bases from V and 1 base from J, with 11 bases between. This CDR3 reads CASSEGRGNTEAFF. CDR3 DNA sequence: TGTGCCAGCAGCGAGGGCAGGGGGAACACTGAAGCTTTCTTT.

The gene calls are TRBV7-9 and TRBJ1-1; TRBD1 matches 10 bases. V lost 1 base and J lost 5; bases outside the gene matches: 7. Germline values: CDR1 SEHNR, CDR2 FQNEAQ (reference sequence). This CDR3 is built from 16 residues. The CDR3 region is CASSLDPGQGGTEAFF. CDR3 coding DNA: TGTGCCAGCAGCTTAGACCCCGGACAGGGGGGGACTGAAGCTTTCTTT.

The chain joins TRBV1 to TRBJ1-2; the tabulated D call, TRBD1, remains unverified against the DNA. TRBV1 is a pseudogene segment. The CDR3 runs 14 residues. The CDR3: CTSSQEARYYGYTF. Written as DNA, the CDR3 is TGCACCAGCAGCCAAGAGGCCAGATACTATGGCTACACCTTC.

The chain links TRBV25-1 to TRBJ1-2; D unresolved. The CDR3 has 11 residues. CDR1 is MGHDK and CDR2 is SYGVNS in the germline V gene. With 4 bases removed from V and 8 bases from J, the gap between germline ends came to 8 bases. CDR3 residues: CASSAHGGYTF. DNA for the CDR3: TGTGCCAGCAGTGCCCATGGCGGCTACACCTTC.

The gene calls are TRBV2 and TRBJ2-1, with no clear D. V was pared by 7 bases and J by 4 bases, with 17 bases between. The CDR3 length is 15 residues. The germline CDR1 and CDR2 sequences are SNHLY and FYNNEI. The CDR3 nucleotides read TGTGCCAGCACCTCTCTAGGCCTACAGTACAATGAGCAGTTCTTC. Residues: CASTSLGLQYNEQFF.

The chain has TRBV6-1 and TRBJ2-1; TRBD2 matches 10 bases. Per the germline V gene, CDR1 is MNHNS and CDR2 is SASEGT. This CDR3 spans 20 amino acids. The ends lost 3 bases at V and 4 bases at J; junction bases unmatched: 18. CDR3 in amino acids: CASSERSPLELAGGYNEQFF. Written as DNA, the CDR3 is TGTGCCAGCAGTGAGAGATCCCCCCTTGAGTTAGCGGGGGGTTACAATGAGCAGTTCTTC.

A few counts support this clone. V usage is TRBV6-5 and J usage is TRBJ2-7; possibly TRBD1 for D (5 bases). Germline V gives CDR1 MNHEY, CDR2 SVGAGI. This CDR3 has 13 residues. The V gene lost 6 bases and the J gene lost 5 bases, with 14 bases spanning the gap. Here the CDR3 DNA reads TGTGCCAGCAGCCTCAGGGTGAAGGACGAGCAGTACTTC. It codes for CASSLRVKDEQYF.

This clone occurred once. The rearrangement uses TRBV5-8 and TRBJ2-1; D tentatively reads TRBD1 or TRBD2 (5 bases each). V shed 2 bases and J shed 8 bases, with 14 bases lying between them. This CDR3 is built from 14 residues. Germline V gene data show CDR1 as SGHTS and CDR2 as YDEGEE. The CDR3 loop is CASSFWDDVDEQFF. For the CDR3, the DNA is TGTGCCAGCAGCTTTTGGGACGACGTCGATGAGCAGTTCTTC.

This clone was observed a single time. The chain employs TRBV5-1 and TRBJ2-5; 11 nucleotides align to TRBD2. The germline gives CDR1 SGHRS, CDR2 YFSETQ. The CDR3 sequence is 15 residues long. Trimming cost V 4 bases and J 5 bases; bases outside gene matches: 7. The CDR3 sequence is CASSPAASGGETQYF. CDR3 nucleotides: TGCGCCAGCAGCCCGGCGGCTAGCGGGGGGGAGACCCAGTACTTC.

Comments on this clone: Other nucleotide sequences in the sample specify the same CDR3. This chain connects TRBV12-5 to TRBJ2-7, with D perhaps TRBD2 (6 bases). This CDR3 comprises 15 residues. Trimming took off 0 bases at V and 1 base at J, with 10 bases between the two ends. Germline CDR1 and CDR2: LGHNT and FRNRAP. The CDR3 loop is CASGLVRRGSYEQYF. CDR3 bases: TGTGCTAGTGGTTTGGTACGGAGGGGATCCTACGAGCAGTACTTC. The whole variable domain, remainder taken from reference TRBV12-5 and TRBJ2-7, is DARVTQTPRHKVTEMGQEVTMRCQPILGHNTVFWYRQTMMQGLELLAYFRNRAPLDDSGMPKDRFSAEMPDATLATLKIQPSEPRDSAVYFCASGLVRRGSYEQYFGPGTRLTVT.

V gene TRBV2 combines with J gene TRBJ1-3; D possibly corresponds to TRBD1 (6 bases). Trimming shortened V by 6 bases and J by 0 bases, and 15 bases separated the two germline ends. From germline, CDR1 is SNHLY and CDR2 FYNNEI. This CDR3 region has 16 residues. Written as DNA, the CDR3 is TGTGCCAGCAGCCTGGCCGGCAGGGGCTCTGGAAACACCATATATTTT. This sequence encodes CASSLAGRGSGNTIYF.

The genes are TRBV5-6 and TRBJ2-7; the D is unclear. The germline V gene encodes CDR1 SGHDT and CDR2 YYEEEE. Trimming took off 0 bases at V and 1 base at J, with 11 bases between the two ends. The CDR3 totals 15 residues. Written as DNA, the CDR3 is TGTGCCAGCAGCTTGGGGCTATCCCTATCCTACGAGCAGTACTTC. Its translation: CASSLGLSLSYEQYF.

This chain uses TRBV30 with TRBJ2-2, with D perhaps TRBD1 (6 bases). Trimming removed 4 bases at V and 0 bases at J, with 9 bases between. The length of the CDR3 is 14 residues. CDR1 and CDR2 from the germline V gene are GTSNPN and SVGIG (reference sequence). CDR3 coding DNA: TGTGCCTGGATGACAGGCCCGAACACCGGGGAGCTGTTTTTT. Amino acids: CAWMTGPNTGELFF.

The chain carries TRBV5-4 and TRBJ2-7; the D gene is possibly TRBD1 (5 bases). This CDR3 is 15 amino acids long. V shed 0 bases and J shed 4 bases, with 14 bases lying between them. Germline loops: CDR1 SGHNT, CDR2 YYREEE (reference sequence). The CDR3 loop reads CASSLGAGNFYEQYF. The CDR3 bases are TGTGCCAGCAGCTTGGGGGCAGGGAATTTTTACGAGCAGTACTTC.

A few counts support this clone. This chain links TRBV5-1 with TRBJ1-1; D not resolved. The germline V and J ends were trimmed by 0 bases and 4 bases, with 7 bases remaining between them. Per germline, CDR1 SGHRS and CDR2 YFSETQ. This CDR3 contains 13 residues. The CDR3 coding sequence is TGCGCCAGCAGCTTGGACGGGGTCACTGAAGCTTTCTTT. Protein: CASSLDGVTEAFF.

The chain couples TRBV9 to TRBJ2-7; TRBD2 matches at 11 bases. The CDR3 runs to 15 residues. Germline V gene lookup returns CDR1 SGDLS and CDR2 YYNGEE. The trim removed 3 bases at V and 3 bases at J, leaving 5 bases unmatched. The CDR3 loop reads CASSAGLAGRYEQYF. CDR3 DNA: TGTGCCAGCAGCGCCGGACTAGCGGGCCGCTACGAGCAGTACTTC. The whole variable domain, filled in from reference TRBV9 and TRBJ2-7, reads DSGVTQTPKHLITATGQRVTLRCSPRSGDLSVYWYQQSLDQGLQFLIQYYNGEERAKGNILERFSAQQFPDLHSELNLSSLELGDSALYFCASSAGLAGRYEQYFGPGTRLTVT.

This chain links TRBV11-3 with TRBJ1-1; 7 bases are a match to TRBD1. The germline V gene has CDR1 SGHNT and CDR2 YENEEA. This CDR3 region has 16 residues. The V segment lost 0 bases and the J segment 1 base; nucleotides outside the gene matches: 5. CDR3 loop: CASSLDGTGANTEAFF. The CDR3 nucleotides read TGTGCCAGCAGCTTAGACGGCACAGGGGCGAACACTGAAGCTTTCTTT.

The chain couples TRBV6-6 to TRBJ2-3, with D unresolved. V lost 2 bases and J 5 bases, leaving 2 bases between the germline ends. The CDR3 has 11 amino acids. Germline CDR1 MNHNY, CDR2 SVGAGI (reference sequence). DNA of the CDR3: TGTGCCAGCAGTTACATAGATACGCAGTATTTT. It translates to CASSYIDTQYF.

This chain connects TRBV7-2 to TRBJ1-1, with TRBD1 identical over 7 bases. The CDR3 runs to 12 residues. V was clipped by 10 bases and J by 3 bases; unmatched bases: 5. Germline V gives CDR1 SGHTA, CDR2 FQGNSA. CDR3 nucleotides: TGTGCCATCCAGGGGGACTACACTGAAGCTTTCTTT. It translates to CAIQGDYTEAFF.

The gene calls are TRBV5-4 and TRBJ2-7; 9 nucleotides agree with TRBD2. CDR1 SGHNT and CDR2 YYREEE come from the germline V gene (reference sequence). There are 15 residues in the CDR3. Unmatched junction bases numbered 3, after V lost 2 bases and J lost 0 bases. In DNA, the CDR3 is TGTGCCAGCAGCTTTGGCGGGGGGGGCTCCTACGAGCAGTACTTC. It yields the protein CASSFGGGGSYEQYF. The full variable domain, completed using reference TRBV5-4 and TRBJ2-7, is ETGVTQSPTHLIKTRGQQVTLRCSSQSGHNTVSWYQQALGQGPQFIFQYYREEENGRGNFPPRFSGLQFPNYSSELNVNALELDDSALYLCASSFGGGGSYEQYFGPGTRLTVT.

V gene TRBV10-2 combines with J gene TRBJ2-3; the D gene could be TRBD1 or TRBD2 (6 bases each). Looked up from germline, CDR1 is WSHSY and CDR2 is SAAADI. The CDR3 is 14 residues long. Trimming took off 7 bases at V and 2 bases at J, with 13 bases between the two ends. CDR3: CASKQGLNTDTQYF. The CDR3 coding sequence is TGCGCCAGCAAACAGGGACTCAACACAGATACGCAGTATTTT.

The gene calls are TRBV5-6 and TRBJ2-2, with D hard to call. There are 15 residues in the CDR3. V shed 1 base and J shed 5 bases, with 12 bases lying between them. Germline V CDR1 and CDR2: SGHDT, YYEEEE. This CDR3 is CASSLWDSGTGELFF. CDR3 sequence (DNA): TGTGCCAGCAGCTTGTGGGATTCCGGTACCGGGGAGCTGTTTTTT. The variable domain in full, with the rest retrieved from reference TRBV5-6 and TRBJ2-2, is DAGVTQSPTHLIKTRGQQVTLRCSPKSGHDTVSWYQQALGQGPQFIFQYYEEEERQRGNFPDRFSGHQFPNYSSELNVNALLLGDSALYLCASSLWDSGTGELFFGEGSRLTVL.

The rearrangement links TRBV11-3 to TRBJ1-1; perhaps TRBD1 as D (5 bases). V lost 5 bases to trimming and J lost 2 bases, with 9 bases between them. CDR3 size: 13 residues. Germline V gene sequence: CDR1 SGHNT, CDR2 YENEEA. CDR3 sequence reads: CASSQGANTEAFF. The CDR3 coding sequence is TGTGCCAGCAGCCAAGGGGCAAACACTGAAGCTTTCTTT.